These 5 T cell receptor beta chains share one sample of origin, sequenced in a study of cytomegalovirus exposure and HLA in healthy donors. The PCR employed 60 Vbeta primers together with 13 Jbeta primers. TCRdb keeps only in-frame clones here, not all; method: immunoSEQ multiplex PCR. The data show about 78,000 clones, about 81% seen once. The sequenced sample was PBMCs. All receptors derive from a woman in her forties or fifties in good health and CMV-seronegative.

This clone was seen a few times. The rearrangement uses TRBV4-1 and TRBJ2-7, with 7 bases identical to TRBD2. CDR3 size: 16 residues. V dropped 4 bases and J dropped 0; count of bases not matched to a gene: 9. Germline V lookup: CDR1 MGHRA, CDR2 YSYEKL. The CDR3 spells CASSLSGTSDSYEQYF. In nucleotides, the CDR3 is TGCGCCAGCAGCCTCTCGGGAACTAGCGACTCCTACGAGCAGTACTTC.

The V gene is TRBV6-5, the J gene TRBJ2-7; possibly TRBD1 or TRBD2 for D (5 bases each). The CDR3 sequence is 13 residues long. Germline V gene lookup returns CDR1 MNHEY and CDR2 SVGAGI. The V gene lost 0 bases and the J gene lost 7 bases, with 10 bases spanning the gap. The CDR3 DNA follows: TGTGCCAGCAGTTACTCGAGCTGGGGGGAGCAGTACGTC. Its translation is CASSYSSWGEQYV.

Turning to this clone: Sequence at one end of the junction differs from germline and may be a read error. Other DNA sequences in this specimen translate into the identical CDR3. The chain has TRBV15 and TRBJ1-5; TRBD1 matches at 10 bases. The CDR3 is 16 residues long. Germline V gene sequence: CDR1 LNHNV, CDR2 YYDKDF (reference sequence). The DNA for the CDR3 is TGTGCCACCAGCAGAGTTAGGGACAGGGGTTATCAGCCTCAGCATTTT. Translating it yields CATSRVRDRGYQPQHF. Based on the CDR3 plus reference TRBV15 and TRBJ1-5, the full variable domain is DAMVIQNPRYQVTQFGKPVTLSCSQTLNHNVMYWYQQKSSQAPKLLFHYYDKDFNNEADTPDNFQSRRPNTSFCFLDIRSPGLGDTAMYLCATSRVRDRGYQPQHFGDGTRLSIL.

The chain recombines TRBV10-3 with TRBJ1-5, with D perhaps matching TRBD1 (5 bases). Germline V gene data show CDR1 as ENHRY and CDR2 as SYGVKD. With 8 bases removed from V and 2 bases from J, the gap between germline ends came to 13 bases. This CDR3 comprises 14 residues. CDR3 in amino acids: CAISAQDGNQPQHF. CDR3 DNA: TGTGCCATCTCAGCACAGGATGGCAATCAGCCCCAGCATTTT.

This clone was counted a single time. The CDR3 sequence: CSVRQGSSYNEQFF. CDR3 coding DNA: TGCAGCGTGCGACAGGGGAGCTCCTACAATGAGCAGTTCTTC. The chain has TRBV29-1 and TRBJ2-1, with 8 nucleotides matching TRBD1. The germline V gene encodes CDR1 SQVTM and CDR2 ANQGSEA. The CDR3 sequence is 14 residues long. J lost 0 bases, V lost 6 bases, and 4 bases had no gene match.